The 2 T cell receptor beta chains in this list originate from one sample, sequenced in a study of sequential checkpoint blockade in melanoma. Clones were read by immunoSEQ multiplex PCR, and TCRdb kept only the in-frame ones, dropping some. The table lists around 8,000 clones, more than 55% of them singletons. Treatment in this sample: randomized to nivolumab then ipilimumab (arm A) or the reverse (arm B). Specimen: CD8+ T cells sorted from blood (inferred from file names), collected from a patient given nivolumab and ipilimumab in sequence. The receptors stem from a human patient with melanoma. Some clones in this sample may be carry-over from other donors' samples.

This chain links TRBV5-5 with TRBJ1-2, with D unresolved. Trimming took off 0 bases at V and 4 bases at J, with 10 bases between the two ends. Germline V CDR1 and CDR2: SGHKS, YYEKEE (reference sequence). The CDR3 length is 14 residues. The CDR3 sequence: CASSLEVGVYGYTF. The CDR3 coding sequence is TGTGCCAGCAGCTTGGAGGTGGGCGTCTATGGCTACACCTTC.

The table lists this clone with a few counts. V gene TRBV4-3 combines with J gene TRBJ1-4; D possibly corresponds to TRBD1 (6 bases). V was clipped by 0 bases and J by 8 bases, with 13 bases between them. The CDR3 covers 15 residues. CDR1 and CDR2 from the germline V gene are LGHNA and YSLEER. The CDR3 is CASSQETGDGEKLFF. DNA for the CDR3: TGCGCCAGCAGCCAAGAGACAGGTGACGGGGAAAAACTGTTTTTT.